The 18 T cell receptor beta chains below were found in one sample sequenced in a study of shared clonotypes between healthy human individuals (dated by TCRdb to 2020 to 2021). For the CD8 naive samples, CD45RO-negative cells were positively selected for CCR7, yielding a CD45RA+CCR7+ population from which TemRA cells were excluded. To prepare the library, the immunoSEQ multiplex PCR assay was applied. Not all clones reach the TCRdb copy of this immuneACCESS table, which keeps in-frame sequences only. Checked studies attribute under half of the gap to unresolved V genes and leave the rest unexplained. This sample lists about 600,000 clones; roughly 98% were detected once. The ten largest clones represent approximately 0.3% of the sample. Sequencing was performed on naive CD8+ T cells sorted from blood. The cell subset or site label, as the study defines it: CD45RA+CCR7+. These receptors all come from a man under 40 in good health.

The J gene is TRBJ1-4, the V gene TRBV7-9; the D gene is possibly TRBD1 (5 bases). CDR3 size: 17 residues. From germline, CDR1 is SEHNR and CDR2 FQNEAQ (reference sequence). V dropped 5 bases and J dropped 6 bases, with 22 bases sitting between them. The CDR3 region is CASSQRQNNHSDEKLFF. In DNA form, the CDR3 reads TGTGCCAGCAGCCAAAGACAGAACAATCATTCGGATGAAAAACTGTTTTTT.

CDR3 protein: CASSSLSPPGGAYEQYF. The CDR3 region has the DNA TGTGCCAGCAGCTCACTCTCCCCACCGGGAGGGGCATACGAGCAGTACTTC. The chain is built from TRBV11-2 and TRBJ2-7, with TRBD2 identical over 8 bases. The length of the CDR3 is 17 residues. Unmatched junction bases numbered 15, after V lost 4 bases and J lost 4 bases. The germline gives CDR1 SGHAT, CDR2 FQNNGV.

The chain couples TRBV11-3 to TRBJ1-5, with D possibly TRBD1 on 6 matching bases. This CDR3 comprises 18 residues. V was shortened by 2 bases and J by 0 bases, with 17 bases between the two germline ends. CDR1 is SGHNT, CDR2 YENEEA, per germline. CDR3 protein: CASSLFGTKTYSNQPQHF. CDR3 sequence (DNA): TGTGCCAGCAGCTTATTTGGGACAAAAACATATAGCAATCAGCCCCAGCATTTT.

The chain carries TRBV29-1 and TRBJ2-7; TRBD1 agrees at 10 bases. V trimming: 3 bases; J trimming: 3 bases; junction bases outside the gene matches: 8. The length of the CDR3 is 15 residues. In germline, CDR1 is SQVTM, CDR2 ANQGSEA. The CDR3: CSVETRQGAGYEQYF. In DNA form, the CDR3 reads TGCAGCGTTGAGACGCGACAGGGGGCCGGCTACGAGCAGTACTTC.

The chain couples TRBV18 to TRBJ2-7, with D perhaps matching TRBD2 (5 bases). Germline V gene sequence: CDR1 KGHSH, CDR2 LQKENI. V was clipped by 3 bases and J by 0 bases, with 30 bases between them. This CDR3 contains 21 residues. CDR3 region: CASSPVRSARPPRGPSYEQYF. The CDR3 bases are TGTGCCAGCTCACCGGTTCGTAGCGCCCGACCTCCTCGCGGGCCCTCCTACGAGCAGTACTTC.

The V gene is TRBV7-9, the J gene TRBJ2-1, with D possibly TRBD2 on 6 matching bases. Germline-derived CDR1 and CDR2 are SEHNR and FQNEAQ (reference sequence). Trimming removed 6 bases at V and 0 bases at J, with 9 bases between. This CDR3 has 14 amino acids. The CDR3 spells CASRNGGSYNEQFF. CDR3 sequence (DNA): TGTGCCAGCAGGAACGGGGGCTCCTACAATGAGCAGTTCTTC.

The CDR3 DNA follows: TGTGCCAGCACCTCCGGGACAGACTACGAGCAGTACTTC. Protein: CASTSGTDYEQYF. The rearrangement uses TRBV7-9 and TRBJ2-7; 7 nucleotides match TRBD1. CDR1 is SEHNR, CDR2 FQNEAQ, per germline (reference sequence). The CDR3 has 13 amino acids. V dropped 7 bases and J dropped 3; count of bases not matched to a gene: 6.

J is TRBJ2-5 and V is TRBV14, with D possibly TRBD1 on 5 matching bases. Germline V lookup: CDR1 SGHDN, CDR2 FVKESK. V was clipped by 1 base and J by 3 bases, with 18 bases between them. This CDR3 is 17 amino acids long. CDR3 nucleotide sequence: TGTGCCAGCAGCCAAGCCTTTGTAAACAGGCCTAAAGAGACCCAGTACTTC. Its translation: CASSQAFVNRPKETQYF.

DNA for the CDR3: TGTGCCAGTTCGAGCGGGCTGAGGACCGGGGAGCTGTTTTTT. Translated: CASSSGLRTGELFF. This chain joins TRBV27 and TRBJ2-2; weak D call: TRBD2 (6 bases). With 9 bases removed from V and 5 bases from J, the gap between germline ends came to 16 bases. This CDR3 spans 14 amino acids. Per germline, CDR1 MNHEY and CDR2 SMNVEV (reference sequence).

V gene TRBV7-2 combines with J gene TRBJ2-7; 15 positions agree with TRBD2. The V and J ends lost 5 bases and 5 bases, in that order; junction bases with no gene match: 4. The CDR3 sequence is 15 residues long. In germline, CDR1 is SGHTA, CDR2 FQGNSA. For the CDR3, the DNA is TGTGCCAGCAGCCCGAGGACTAGCGGGAGGGACGAGCAGTACTTC. This encodes CASSPRTSGRDEQYF.

V usage is TRBV4-1 and J usage is TRBJ1-1, with 10 bases fitting TRBD1. Germline V gene lookup returns CDR1 MGHRA and CDR2 YSYEKL. This CDR3 is 17 amino acids long. V was pared by 4 bases and J by 4 bases, with 12 bases of the junction left unmatched. The CDR3 nucleotides are TGCGCCAGCAGCCTCCGGGACAGGGGTTCGGGGAGCACTGAAGCTTTCTTT. The encoded protein is CASSLRDRGSGSTEAFF.

The chain couples TRBV30 to TRBJ2-1; maybe TRBD2 (5 bases). The length of the CDR3 is 14 residues. Germline-derived CDR1 and CDR2 are GTSNPN and SVGIG (reference sequence). Trimming pared 0 bases from V and 6 bases from J, leaving 12 bases between. DNA for the CDR3: TGTGCCTGGAGTGTAGGTGACTACGGCAATGAGCAGTTCTTC. Translated: CAWSVGDYGNEQFF.

The chain carries TRBV27 and TRBJ2-1; tentative D call: TRBD2 (6 bases). Germline loops: CDR1 MNHEY, CDR2 SMNVEV (reference sequence). Trimming cost V 2 bases and J 6 bases, with 11 bases left between them. CDR3 size: 14 residues. CDR3 nucleotide sequence: TGTGCCAGCAGTTTAATCGGGAGTAGCAATGAGCAGTTCTTC. This encodes CASSLIGSSNEQFF.

This clone was observed once. The chain uses TRBV30 and TRBJ2-1; TRBD1 or TRBD2 may be the D gene (6 bases each). Trimming shortened V by 1 base and J by 10 bases, and 11 bases separated the two germline ends. The CDR3 spans 12 residues. Germline V gene lookup returns CDR1 GTSNPN and CDR2 SVGIG (reference sequence). This chain's CDR3 is CAWSEQGGEQFF. CDR3 DNA: TGTGCCTGGAGTGAACAGGGAGGCGAGCAGTTCTTC.

The V call is TRBV7-6, the J call TRBJ2-7, with 7 bases that match TRBD1. V was pared by 4 bases and J by 0 bases, with 9 bases of the junction left unmatched. Germline assignment: CDR1 SGHVS and CDR2 FNYEAQ. This CDR3 region has 16 residues. CDR3 loop: CASSWEQGRRSYEQYF. In DNA form, the CDR3 reads TGTGCCAGCAGCTGGGAACAGGGGCGCCGCTCCTACGAGCAGTACTTC.

A single count supports this clone. The chain is built from TRBV2 and TRBJ2-2; D may be TRBD2 (5 bases). With 10 bases removed from V and 6 bases from J, the gap between germline ends came to 24 bases. CDR3 size: 16 residues. Germline CDR1 reads SNHLY; CDR2 reads FYNNEI. The CDR3 here is CATDLILRGHAGELFF. In nucleotides, the CDR3 is TGTGCCACCGATTTGATTCTCCGGGGTCACGCCGGGGAGCTGTTTTTT. Combining the CDR3 with reference TRBV2 and TRBJ2-2 gives the whole variable domain EPEVTQTPSHQVTQMGQEVILRCVPISNHLYFYWYRQILGQKVEFLVSFYNNEISEKSEIFDDQFSVERPDGSNFTLKIRSTKLEDSAMYFCATDLILRGHAGELFFGEGSRLTVL.

The chain carries TRBV6-1 and TRBJ2-3; TRBD2 aligns across 9 bases. Germline CDR1 MNHNS, CDR2 SASEGT. V was clipped by 1 base and J by 6 bases; unmatched bases: 8. The CDR3 loop spans 16 amino acids. The CDR3: CASSEGLAVLGDTQYF. CDR3 bases: TGTGCCAGCAGTGAAGGACTAGCGGTTTTGGGGGATACGCAGTATTTT.

The rearrangement joins TRBV18 to TRBJ2-2; D remains unclear. The V gene lost 6 bases and the J gene lost 0 bases, with 11 bases spanning the gap. Per germline, CDR1 KGHSH and CDR2 LQKENI. CDR3 length: 15 amino acids. The CDR3 sequence is CASSFFPANTGELFF. The CDR3 nucleotides read TGTGCCAGCTCGTTCTTCCCGGCGAACACCGGGGAGCTGTTTTTT.